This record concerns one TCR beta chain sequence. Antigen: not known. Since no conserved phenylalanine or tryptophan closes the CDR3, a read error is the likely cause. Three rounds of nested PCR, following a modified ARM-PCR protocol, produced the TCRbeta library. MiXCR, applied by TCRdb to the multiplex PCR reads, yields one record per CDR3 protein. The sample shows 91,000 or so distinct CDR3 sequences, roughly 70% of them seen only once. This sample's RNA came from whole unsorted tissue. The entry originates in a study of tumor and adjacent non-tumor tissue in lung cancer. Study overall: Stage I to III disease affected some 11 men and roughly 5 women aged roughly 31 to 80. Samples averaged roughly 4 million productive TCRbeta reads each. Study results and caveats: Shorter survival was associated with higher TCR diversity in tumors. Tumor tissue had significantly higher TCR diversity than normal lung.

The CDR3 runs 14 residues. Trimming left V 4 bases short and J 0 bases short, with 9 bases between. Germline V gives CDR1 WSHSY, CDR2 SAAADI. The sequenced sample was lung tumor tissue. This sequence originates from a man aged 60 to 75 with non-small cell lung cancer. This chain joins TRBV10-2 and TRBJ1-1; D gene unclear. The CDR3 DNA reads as TGCGCCAGCAGTGGGACCGCTATGAACACTGAAGCTTTCCTT. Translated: CASSGTAMNTEAFL.